The clone carrying this T cell receptor beta chain showed up just once. The target antigen is unknown. This entry is derived from a study of shared clonotypes between healthy human individuals. Across the study: Ranging from 18 to 49 in age, donors were a couple of women and a few men. Study-level findings and limits: Generation probability values for non-shared clonotypes were lower than those for clonotypes shared by all four donors.

An assay was performed, and its level was deep. The assay was immunoSEQ multiplex PCR, and TCRdb's table has in-frame clones only and misses some. The table includes 1.5 million to 2.5 million clones, just under 95% detected once. Naivety among CD8 cells was defined by CD45RO negativity and positive CCR7 selection, thereby excluding terminally differentiated effector memory CD45RA+ cells. Trimming left V 5 bases short and J 2 bases short, with 19 bases between. The CDR3 runs 17 residues. Germline V lookup: CDR1 LNHNV, CDR2 YYDKDF (reference sequence). Sequencing used naive CD8+ T cells sorted from blood. The clonotype was recovered from a man aged 18-30 years in good health. This chain uses TRBV15 with TRBJ2-1; tentative D call: TRBD2 (6 bases). The CDR3 region is CATSLKPGAGAYNEQFF. The CDR3 region has the DNA TGTGCCACCAGCCTAAAGCCAGGAGCGGGTGCCTACAATGAGCAGTTCTTC.